These 3 T cell receptor beta chains came from one sample sequenced in a study of blood T cell repertoires in COVID-19 (dated by TCRdb to 2020 to 2021). Preparation of the library involved the immunoSEQ multiplex PCR assay. TCRdb took this table from immuneACCESS and kept in-frame rearrangements with V and J called. Such tables lack part of the clones; where checked against another copy, unresolved V genes explain under half of the gap, and the rest is unexplained. The sample includes some 150,000 clones, with roughly 84% observed a single time. Around two fifths of the sample is in the top ten clones. Sequencing input: peripheral blood. Receptors were obtained from a human donor in a cohort sampled during active COVID-19.

This clone occurred a few times. V and J are TRBV19 and TRBJ1-5; D remains unclear. CDR3 length equals 13 residues. V was clipped by 1 base and J by 6 bases, with 7 bases between them. The germline gives CDR1 LNHDA, CDR2 SQIVND (reference sequence). CDR3 region: CASSIGGVQPQHF. The CDR3 nucleotides read TGTGCCAGTAGTATAGGCGGGGTTCAGCCCCAGCATTTT.

V usage is TRBV5-5 and J usage is TRBJ2-2; the D is unclear. Trimming removed 6 bases at V and 5 bases at J, with 11 bases between. Germline CDR1 SGHKS, CDR2 YYEKEE (reference sequence). CDR3 length: 13 amino acids. CDR3 region: CASNLGETGELFF. For the CDR3, the DNA is TGTGCCAGCAACCTAGGAGAGACCGGGGAGCTGTTTTTT.

This chain joins TRBV5-5 and TRBJ2-1; 7 bases are shared with TRBD2. Germline CDR1 is SGHKS and CDR2 is YYEKEE (reference sequence). The CDR3 is made up of 16 amino acids. Germline trimming cut 4 bases from V and 2 bases from J; bases unmatched to any gene: 9. This chain's CDR3 is CASSPQAGMAYNEQFF. CDR3 in DNA: TGTGCCAGCAGCCCACAAGCGGGGATGGCCTACAATGAGCAGTTCTTC.